A selection of T cell receptor beta chains follows, all from one sample in a study of blood T cells in healthy people across ages. TCRdb independently ran MiXCR on the 5' RACE reads; one entry per CDR3 protein. The sample has 450,000 to 650,000 distinct CDR3 sequences, less than 25% seen once. In addition, the sample was reused for a study of T cells of mothers and their children.

Sequenced material: blood. All receptors derive from a boy aged 5-17 years in good health. The CDR3 runs from the conserved cysteine through the conserved F or W. A D gene is named only where the DNA matches it firmly. Clone sizes are given selectively: once, few, many, or a class where the clone is expanded.

d_call	v_call	clone_size	j_call	cdr3_nt	cdr3_aa
NA	TRBV5-1	few	TRBJ2-5	TGCGCCAGCAGCCCCACTCAGAGTAGCGGCCAAGAGACCCAGTACTTC	CASSPTQSSGQETQYF
NA	TRBV5-1	few	TRBJ1-2	TGCGCCAGCAGCTTGCACGGTGGATATGGCTACACCTTC	CASSLHGGYGYTF
NA	TRBV12-3/TRBV12-4	many	TRBJ2-7	TGTGCCAGCAGCCCCTTTAGAAACCACGAGCAGTACTTC	CASSPFRNHEQYF
TRBD2	TRBV5-1	NA	TRBJ2-7	TGCGCCAGCAGCGGGACTAGCGGGAGTACCGACGAGCAGTACTTC	CASSGTSGSTDEQYF
TRBD2	TRBV9	NA	TRBJ2-3	TGTGCCAGCCATCCTGGGACTAGCGGGAGGGTGGATACGCAGTATTTT	CASHPGTSGRVDTQYF
TRBD1	TRBV5-1	NA	TRBJ2-7	TGCGCCAGCAGCAGGGACAGGGTCGGTGGCGAGCAGTACTTC	CASSRDRVGGEQYF
TRBD2	TRBV29-1	NA	TRBJ2-3	TGCAGCGTTGTTCTAGCGGGAGATTACACAGAAACGCAGTATTTT	CSVVLAGDYTETQYF
NA	TRBV27	NA	TRBJ1-4	TGTGCCAGCAGTCGGACCCGGTCAACTAATGAAAAACTGTTTTTT	CASSRTRSTNEKLFF
NA	TRBV28	NA	TRBJ2-5	TGTGCCAGCAGTTACGCCACTTGGGAGCAGTACTTC	CASSYATWEQYF
TRBD1	TRBV24-1	NA	TRBJ1-2	TGTGCCACCAGTGAAACTGACAGGGTGTGGGGCTACACCTTC	CATSETDRVWGYTF
TRBD2	TRBV7-2	NA	TRBJ2-3	TGTGCCAGCAGCTTAGTCGCTAGCGGGAGTTATTTGCAGTATTTT	CASSLVASGSYLQYF
NA	TRBV9	few	TRBJ1-6	TGTGCCAGCGGTCGGGACCAGCGGAATTCACCCCTCCACTTT	CASGRDQRNSPLHF
NA	TRBV28	few	TRBJ2-1	TGTGCCAGCAGTCCCACCGGCTTATCTCAGTTCTTC	CASSPTGLSQFF
NA	TRBV29-1	few	TRBJ2-3	TGCAGCGGGTCAGGGGCCACCACTGATACGCAGTATTTT	CSGSGATTDTQYF
NA	TRBV20-1	NA	TRBJ1-3	TGCAGTGCCCCCATTGGAAACACCATATATTTT	CSAPIGNTIYF
NA	TRBV21-1	NA	TRBJ2-7	TGTGCCAGCAGCAAAGGAGTCACCGATGCCTACGAGCAGTACTTC	CASSKGVTDAYEQYF
TRBD1	TRBV7-8	few	TRBJ2-7	TGTGCCAGCAGCCCAAGACAGGGGCTCTCCTACGAGCAGTACTTC	CASSPRQGLSYEQYF
NA	TRBV7-9	NA	TRBJ2-5	TGTGCCAGCAGCCGGACCTGGGGGCAAGAGACCCAGTACTTC	CASSRTWGQETQYF
TRBD1	TRBV7-3	NA	TRBJ2-5	TGTGCCAGCAGCCCAGGGACAGGCCCTCGGGAGCAGTACTTC	CASSPGTGPREQYF
NA	TRBV4-3	NA	TRBJ1-3	TGCGCCAGCAGCCTTTCCCTCGGGACCTTCATACGCGCTGGAAACACCATATATTTT	CASSLSLGTFIRAGNTIYF
TRBD1	TRBV28	few	TRBJ1-4	TGTGCCAGCAGTGGCTCAGGGGGGTTGCCCGAAAAACTGTTTTTT	CASSGSGGLPEKLFF
NA	TRBV6-5	NA	TRBJ2-1	TGTGCCAGCAGTGACCGGGCCCTAGGTCACAATGAGCAGTTCTTC	CASSDRALGHNEQFF
NA	TRBV24-1	few	TRBJ1-2	TGTGCCACCAGTGATAACTCAAACAGGAGATATGGCTACACCTTC	CATSDNSNRRYGYTF
NA	TRBV9	NA	TRBJ2-5	TGTGCCAGCAGCGTAACACATGGGGGGGAGACCCAGTACTTC	CASSVTHGGETQYF
NA	TRBV5-1	NA	TRBJ2-7	TGCGCCCGCAAAAGAAGACTAGCCTACGAGCAGTACTTC	CARKRRLAYEQYF
NA	TRBV7-8	NA	TRBJ2-1	TGTGCCAGCAGCTTAGTTTTTAGCGGTTTCAATGAGCAGTTCTTC	CASSLVFSGFNEQFF
NA	TRBV7-9	few	TRBJ1-6	TGTGCCAGCAGCCACCCCCGTGCCCCAGAAGCACCCCTCCACTTT	CASSHPRAPEAPLHF
NA	TRBV4-3	NA	TRBJ2-7	TGCGCCAGCAGCCGAGGACTTACAGACGAGCAGTACTTC	CASSRGLTDEQYF
NA	TRBV28	few	TRBJ2-1	TGTGCCAGCAGGAGGGGGGACTCTCACTACAATGAGCAGTTCTTC	CASRRGDSHYNEQFF
NA	TRBV27	NA	TRBJ1-5	TGTGCCAGCAGTCTCTCGGGGGTAGACAATCAGCCCCAGCATTTT	CASSLSGVDNQPQHF
NA	TRBV14	NA	TRBJ1-6	TGTGCCAGCAGCCAAGATCGAGGGGGGAATTCACCCCTCCACTTT	CASSQDRGGNSPLHF
NA	TRBV9	few	TRBJ1-1	TGTGCCAGCAGTCGGGAGATGAACACTGAAGCTTTCTTT	CASSREMNTEAFF
NA	TRBV29-1	NA	TRBJ2-1	TGCAGCGTTGAAGTAGCGGTTAATGAGCAGTTCTTC	CSVEVAVNEQFF
NA	TRBV6-2/TRBV6-3	NA	TRBJ1-5	TGTGCCAGCACCTTCGCCCGGACGGGAGTACAGCCCCAGCATTTT	CASTFARTGVQPQHF
NA	TRBV6-2/TRBV6-3	NA	TRBJ2-7	TGTGCCAGCAGTGACGGGAGTCGGAGCTCCTGCGAGCAGTACTTC	CASSDGSRSSCEQYF
TRBD1	TRBV11-3	few	TRBJ2-7	TGTGCCAGCAGCTCATACGCCGACAGGGACGAGCAGTACTTC	CASSSYADRDEQYF
TRBD1	TRBV4-2	many	TRBJ2-7	TGTGCCAGCAGCCAAGATTTCGGGACAGGTTCGTACGAGCAGTACTTC	CASSQDFGTGSYEQYF
TRBD1	TRBV28	few	TRBJ2-5	TGTGCCAGCAGCCTGGTCCGGGACAGGGGGCGGGAGGAGCAGTACTTC	CASSLVRDRGREEQYF
NA	TRBV27	few	TRBJ2-7	TGTGCCAGCAGTCCCCCCCCGGGTACCTACGAGCAGTACTTC	CASSPPPGTYEQYF
NA	TRBV20-1	few	TRBJ1-2	TGCAGTGCTATTAGACCCGCTTTCGACTATGGCTACACCTTC	CSAIRPAFDYGYTF